The entry below describes one T cell receptor beta chain. The data were taken from a study of T cell changes during pregnancy in multiple sclerosis. V lost 5 bases, J lost 4 bases, and 7 bases stayed unmatched. The length of the CDR3 is 15 residues. CDR1 is SEHNR and CDR2 is FQNEAQ in the germline V gene (reference sequence). This table comes from immunoSEQ multiplex PCR, and its TCRdb copy is limited to in-frame clones, with some not included. The sample has around 50,000 clones, about 90% seen once. The sequence came from a female donor in good health, enrolled as a control in a pregnancy study. The sample consisted of CD4+ T cells from peripheral blood mononuclear cells, taken after pregnancy. This chain uses TRBV7-9 with TRBJ1-5; TRBD1 agrees at 8 bases. CDR3 DNA: TGTGCCAGCAGCCCCTGGACAGGGTTGAATCAGCCCCAGCATTTT. This sequence encodes CASSPWTGLNQPQHF.